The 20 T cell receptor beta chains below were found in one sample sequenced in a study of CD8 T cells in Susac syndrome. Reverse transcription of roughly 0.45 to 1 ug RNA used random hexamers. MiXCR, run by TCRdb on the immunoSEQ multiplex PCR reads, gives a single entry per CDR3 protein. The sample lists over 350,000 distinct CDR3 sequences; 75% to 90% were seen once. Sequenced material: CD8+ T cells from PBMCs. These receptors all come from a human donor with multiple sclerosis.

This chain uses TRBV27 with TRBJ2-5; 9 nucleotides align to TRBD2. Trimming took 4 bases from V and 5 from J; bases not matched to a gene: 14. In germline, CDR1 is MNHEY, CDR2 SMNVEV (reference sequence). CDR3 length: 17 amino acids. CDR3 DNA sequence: TGTGCCAGCAGTTCTTTAGCGGGAGCGGTGATCGGGGAGACCCAGTACTTC. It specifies CASSSLAGAVIGETQYF.

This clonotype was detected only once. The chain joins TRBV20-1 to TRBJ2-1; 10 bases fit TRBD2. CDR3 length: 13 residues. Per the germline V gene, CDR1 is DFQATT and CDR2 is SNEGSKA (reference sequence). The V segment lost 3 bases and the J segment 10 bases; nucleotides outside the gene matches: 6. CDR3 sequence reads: CSASLAGVGEQFF. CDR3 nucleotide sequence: TGCAGTGCTAGTCTAGCGGGAGTGGGGGAGCAGTTCTTC.

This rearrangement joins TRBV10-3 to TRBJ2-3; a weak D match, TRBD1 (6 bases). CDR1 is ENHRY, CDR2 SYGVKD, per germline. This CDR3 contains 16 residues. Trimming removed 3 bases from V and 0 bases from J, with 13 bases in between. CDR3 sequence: CAISERTAISTDTQYF. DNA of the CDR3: TGTGCCATCAGTGAAAGGACAGCCATTAGCACAGATACGCAGTATTTT.

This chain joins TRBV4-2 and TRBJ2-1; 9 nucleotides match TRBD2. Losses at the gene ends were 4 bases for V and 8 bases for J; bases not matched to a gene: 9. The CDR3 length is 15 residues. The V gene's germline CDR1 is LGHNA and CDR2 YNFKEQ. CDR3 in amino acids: CASSRTSEPPDEQFF. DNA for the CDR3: TGTGCCAGCAGCCGGACTAGCGAACCCCCGGATGAGCAGTTCTTC.

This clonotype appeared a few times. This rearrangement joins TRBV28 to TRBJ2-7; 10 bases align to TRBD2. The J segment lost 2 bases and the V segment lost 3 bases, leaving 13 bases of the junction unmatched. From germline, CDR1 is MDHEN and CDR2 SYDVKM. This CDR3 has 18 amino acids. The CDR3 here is CASSFVPGLALLTYEQYF. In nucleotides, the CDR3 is TGTGCCAGCAGTTTCGTCCCGGGACTAGCGCTGCTTACCTACGAGCAGTACTTC.

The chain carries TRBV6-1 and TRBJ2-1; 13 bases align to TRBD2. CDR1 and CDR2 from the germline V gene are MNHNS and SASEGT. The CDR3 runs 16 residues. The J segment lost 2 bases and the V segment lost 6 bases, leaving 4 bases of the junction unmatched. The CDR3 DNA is TGTGCCAGCAGCACTAGCGGGGGGGCCCCCTACAATGAGCAGTTCTTC. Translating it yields CASSTSGGAPYNEQFF.

DNA for the CDR3: TGTGCCAGCAGTGATACCGGGACTAGTCATGAGCAGTTCTTC. It specifies CASSDTGTSHEQFF. The J gene is TRBJ2-1, the V gene TRBV2, with 8 bases aligning to TRBD2. Germline CDR1 is SNHLY and CDR2 is FYNNEI. This CDR3 region has 14 residues. V trimming: 3 bases; J trimming: 8 bases; junction bases outside the gene matches: 6.

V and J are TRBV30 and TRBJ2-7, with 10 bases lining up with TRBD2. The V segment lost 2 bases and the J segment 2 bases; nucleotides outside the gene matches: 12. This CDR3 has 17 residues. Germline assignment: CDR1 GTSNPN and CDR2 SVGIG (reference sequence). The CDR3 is CAWSKPDRLAGTYEQYF. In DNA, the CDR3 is TGTGCCTGGAGTAAACCGGATCGACTAGCGGGTACCTACGAGCAGTACTTC.

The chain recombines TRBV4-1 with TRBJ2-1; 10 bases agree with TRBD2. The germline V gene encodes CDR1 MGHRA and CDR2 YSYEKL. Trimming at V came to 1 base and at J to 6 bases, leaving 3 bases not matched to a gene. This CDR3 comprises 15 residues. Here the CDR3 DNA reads TGCGCCAGCAGCCAAGCAGCGGGAGGGGGCAATGAGCAGTTCTTC. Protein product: CASSQAAGGGNEQFF.

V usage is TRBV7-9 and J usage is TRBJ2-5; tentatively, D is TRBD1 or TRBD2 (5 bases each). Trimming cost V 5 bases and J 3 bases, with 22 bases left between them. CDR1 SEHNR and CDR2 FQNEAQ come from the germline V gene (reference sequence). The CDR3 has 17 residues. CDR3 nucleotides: TGTGCCAGCAGCCCCGGGACCATGGGCATTGCAAAAGAGACCCAGTACTTC. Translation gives CASSPGTMGIAKETQYF.

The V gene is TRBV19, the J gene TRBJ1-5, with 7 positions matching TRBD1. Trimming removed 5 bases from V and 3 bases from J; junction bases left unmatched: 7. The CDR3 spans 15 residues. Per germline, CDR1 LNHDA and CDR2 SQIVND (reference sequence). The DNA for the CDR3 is TGTGCCAGTAGTGATCTGGGACAGTTCAATCAGCCCCAGCATTTT. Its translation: CASSDLGQFNQPQHF.

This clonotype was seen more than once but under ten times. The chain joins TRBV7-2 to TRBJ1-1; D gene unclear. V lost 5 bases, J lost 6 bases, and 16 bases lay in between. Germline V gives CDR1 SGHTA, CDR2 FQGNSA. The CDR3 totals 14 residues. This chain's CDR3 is CASSHGPDDAEAFF. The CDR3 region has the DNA TGTGCCAGCAGCCACGGGCCAGACGACGCTGAAGCTTTCTTT.

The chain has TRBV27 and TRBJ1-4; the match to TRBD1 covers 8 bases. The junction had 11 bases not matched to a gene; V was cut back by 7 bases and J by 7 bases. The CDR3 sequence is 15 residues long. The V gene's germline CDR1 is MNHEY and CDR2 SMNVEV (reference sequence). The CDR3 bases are TGTGCCAGCACTCAACATGGGACAGGAGTTGAAAAACTGTTTTTT. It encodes CASTQHGTGVEKLFF.

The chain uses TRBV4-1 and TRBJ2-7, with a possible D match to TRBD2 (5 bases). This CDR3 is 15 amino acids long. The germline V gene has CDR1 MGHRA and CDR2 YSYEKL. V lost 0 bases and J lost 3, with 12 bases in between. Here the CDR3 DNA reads TGCGCCAGCAGCCAAGATCCCTTCGGGATCTACGAGCAGTACTTC. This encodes CASSQDPFGIYEQYF.

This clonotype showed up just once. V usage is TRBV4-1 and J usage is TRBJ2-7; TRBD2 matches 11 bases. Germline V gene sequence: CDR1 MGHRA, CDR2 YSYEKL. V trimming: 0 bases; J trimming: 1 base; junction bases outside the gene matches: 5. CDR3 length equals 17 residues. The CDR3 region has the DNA TGCGCCAGCAGCCAAGATGGGCTAGCGGGGGGATCCTACGAGCAGTACTTC. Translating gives CASSQDGLAGGSYEQYF.

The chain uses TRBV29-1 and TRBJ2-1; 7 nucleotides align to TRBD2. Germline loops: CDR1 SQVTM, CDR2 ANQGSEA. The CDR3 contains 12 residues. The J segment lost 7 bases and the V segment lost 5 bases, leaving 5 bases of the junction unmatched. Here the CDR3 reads CSVYAGANEQFF. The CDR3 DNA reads TGCAGCGTTTATGCGGGAGCGAATGAGCAGTTCTTC.

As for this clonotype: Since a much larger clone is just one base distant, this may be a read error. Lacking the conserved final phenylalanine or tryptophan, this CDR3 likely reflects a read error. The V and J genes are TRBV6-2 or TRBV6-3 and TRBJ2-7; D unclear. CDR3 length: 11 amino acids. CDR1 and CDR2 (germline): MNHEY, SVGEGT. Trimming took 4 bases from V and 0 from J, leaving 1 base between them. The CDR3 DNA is TGTGCCAGCAGTTTCTCCTACGAGCAGTACCTC. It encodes CASSFSYEQYL.

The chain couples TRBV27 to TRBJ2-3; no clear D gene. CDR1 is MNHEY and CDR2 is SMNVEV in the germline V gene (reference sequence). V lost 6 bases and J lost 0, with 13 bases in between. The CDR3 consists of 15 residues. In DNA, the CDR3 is TGTGCCAGCAGGCTTATTACAGATAGCACAGATACGCAGTATTTT. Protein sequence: CASRLITDSTDTQYF.

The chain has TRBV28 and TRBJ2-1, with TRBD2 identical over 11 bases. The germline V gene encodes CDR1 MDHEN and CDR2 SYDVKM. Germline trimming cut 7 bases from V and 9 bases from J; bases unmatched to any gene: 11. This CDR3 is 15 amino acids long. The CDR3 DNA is TGTGCCAGCACGGGAACTAGCGGGAGAGTTTTTGAGCAGTTCTTC. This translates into CASTGTSGRVFEQFF.

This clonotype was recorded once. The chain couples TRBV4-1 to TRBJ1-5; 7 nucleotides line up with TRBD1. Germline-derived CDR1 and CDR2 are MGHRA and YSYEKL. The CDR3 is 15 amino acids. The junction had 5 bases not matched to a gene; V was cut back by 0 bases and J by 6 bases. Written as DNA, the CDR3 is TGCGCCAGCAGCCAAGACCGTGGACAGGCTCAGCCCCAGCATTTT. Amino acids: CASSQDRGQAQPQHF.